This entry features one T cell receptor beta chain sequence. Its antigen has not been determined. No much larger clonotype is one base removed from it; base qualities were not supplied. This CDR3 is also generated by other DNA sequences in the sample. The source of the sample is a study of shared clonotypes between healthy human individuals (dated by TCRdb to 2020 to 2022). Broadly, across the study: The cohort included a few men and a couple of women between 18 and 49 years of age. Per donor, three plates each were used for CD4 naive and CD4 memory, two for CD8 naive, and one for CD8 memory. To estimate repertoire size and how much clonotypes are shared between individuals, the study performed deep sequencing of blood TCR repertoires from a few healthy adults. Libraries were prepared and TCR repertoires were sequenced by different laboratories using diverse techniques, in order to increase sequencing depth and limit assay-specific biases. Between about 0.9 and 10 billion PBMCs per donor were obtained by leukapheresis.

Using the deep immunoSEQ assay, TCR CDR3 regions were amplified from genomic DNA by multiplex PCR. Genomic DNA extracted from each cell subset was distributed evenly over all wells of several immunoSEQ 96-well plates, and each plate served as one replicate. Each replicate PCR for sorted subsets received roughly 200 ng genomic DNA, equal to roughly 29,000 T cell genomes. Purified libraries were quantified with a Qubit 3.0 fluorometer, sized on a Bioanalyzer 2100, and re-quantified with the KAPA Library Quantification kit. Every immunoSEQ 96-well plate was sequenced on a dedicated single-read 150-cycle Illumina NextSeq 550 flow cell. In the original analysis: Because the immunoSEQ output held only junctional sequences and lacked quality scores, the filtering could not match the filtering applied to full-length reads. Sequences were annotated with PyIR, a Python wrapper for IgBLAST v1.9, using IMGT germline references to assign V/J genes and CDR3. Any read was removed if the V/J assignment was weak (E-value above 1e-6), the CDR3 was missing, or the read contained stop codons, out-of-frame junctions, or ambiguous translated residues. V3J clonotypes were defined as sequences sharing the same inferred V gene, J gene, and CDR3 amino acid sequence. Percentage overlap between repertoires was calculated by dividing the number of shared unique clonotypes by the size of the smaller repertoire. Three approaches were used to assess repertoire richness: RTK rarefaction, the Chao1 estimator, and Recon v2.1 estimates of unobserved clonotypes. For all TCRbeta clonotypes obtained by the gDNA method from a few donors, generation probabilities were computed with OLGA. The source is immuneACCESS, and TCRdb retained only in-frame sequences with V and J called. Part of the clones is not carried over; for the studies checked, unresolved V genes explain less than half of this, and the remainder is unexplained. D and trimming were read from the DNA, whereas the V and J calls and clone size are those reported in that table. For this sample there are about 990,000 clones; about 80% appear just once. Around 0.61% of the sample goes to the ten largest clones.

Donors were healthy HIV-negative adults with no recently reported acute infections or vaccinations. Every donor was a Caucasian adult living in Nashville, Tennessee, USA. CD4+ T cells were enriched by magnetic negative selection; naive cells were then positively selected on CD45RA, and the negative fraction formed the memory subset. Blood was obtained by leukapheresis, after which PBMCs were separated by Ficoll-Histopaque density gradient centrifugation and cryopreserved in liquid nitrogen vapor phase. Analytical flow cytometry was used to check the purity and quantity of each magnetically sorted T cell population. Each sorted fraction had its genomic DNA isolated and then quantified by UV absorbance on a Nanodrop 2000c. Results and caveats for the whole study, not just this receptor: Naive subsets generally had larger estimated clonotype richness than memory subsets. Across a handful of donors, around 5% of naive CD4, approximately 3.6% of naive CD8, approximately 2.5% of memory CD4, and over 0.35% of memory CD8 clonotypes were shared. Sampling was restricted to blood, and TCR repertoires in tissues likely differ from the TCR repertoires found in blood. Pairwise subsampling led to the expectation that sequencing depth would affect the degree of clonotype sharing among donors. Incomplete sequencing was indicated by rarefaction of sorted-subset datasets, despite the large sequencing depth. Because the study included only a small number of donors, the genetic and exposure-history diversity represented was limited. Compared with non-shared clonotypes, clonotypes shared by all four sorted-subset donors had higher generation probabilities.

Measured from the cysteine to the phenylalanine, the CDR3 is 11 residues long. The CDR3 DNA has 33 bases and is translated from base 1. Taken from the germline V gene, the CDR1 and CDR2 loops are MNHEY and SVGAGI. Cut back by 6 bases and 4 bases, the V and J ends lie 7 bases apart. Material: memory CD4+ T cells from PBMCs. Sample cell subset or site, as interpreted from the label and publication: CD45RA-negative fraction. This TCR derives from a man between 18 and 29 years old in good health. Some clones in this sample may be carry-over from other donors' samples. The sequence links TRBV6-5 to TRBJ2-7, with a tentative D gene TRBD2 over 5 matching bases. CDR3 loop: CASSRGYEQYF. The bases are TGTGCCAGCAGCCGGGGATACGAGCAGTACTTC.